The sequence of this T cell receptor beta chain was determined in a study of blood T cell repertoires in COVID-19. Overall study: Some COVID-19 samples were acute and others convalescent; all came from the United States, Italy and Spain.

Data came from immunoSEQ multiplex PCR; TCRdb stores just in-frame clones and leaves some out. The repertoire holds roughly 190,000 clones, with around 83% as singletons. Sequenced sample: peripheral blood. The TCR originated in a woman aged 40-49 years with acute or convalescent COVID-19.

The DNA of the CDR3 is TGTGCCAGCGGTCAAGGGAGGGGACAAGAGACCCAGTACTTC. Encoded protein: CASGQGRGQETQYF. The chain couples TRBV2 to TRBJ2-5; 7 bases align to TRBD2. This CDR3 region has 14 residues. The germline V gene has CDR1 SNHLY and CDR2 FYNNEI. Germline trimming cut 8 bases from V and 2 bases from J; bases unmatched to any gene: 8.